This TCR beta chain was sequenced in a study of T-cell reconstitution after alpha-beta-depleted transplantation in children. Unique molecular identifiers were incorporated into the prepared TCRbeta library. TCRdb itself ran the PCR reads through MiXCR, one entry per CDR3 protein. The data show roughly 190,000 distinct CDR3 sequences, more than 14% seen once. Trimming removed 0 bases at V and 0 bases at J, with 8 bases between. In germline, CDR1 is DFQATT, CDR2 SNEGSKA (reference sequence). This CDR3 has 14 residues. This clonotype occurred many times. This clonotype originated in a human donor who donated a stem cell graft to a child with acute lymphoblastic leukemia. The sample was PBMCs from the stem cell graft donor, taken from the stem cell graft. This chain joins TRBV20-1 and TRBJ1-1; no clear D. The CDR3 region has the DNA TGCAGTGCTAGAGATCCGACAATGAACACTGAAGCTTTCTTT. Its translation: CSARDPTMNTEAFF.